This TCR beta chain was sequenced for a study of blood T cells in healthy people across ages. Overall study: Template switching picked up about one barcoded beta molecule for each two T cells. Study-level results: Higher diversity and more naive CD4+ cells were features of long-lived donors, compared to aged donors. Expanded clonotype changes were possibly confounded by unknown donor CMV status.

PBMCs numbering at least 6 million were isolated per sample. The CDR3 is made up of 15 amino acids. Trimming pared 1 base from V and 5 bases from J, leaving 14 bases between. The germline gives CDR1 SGHTA, CDR2 FQGNSA. The second PCR ran roughly 7 to 12 cycles with a sample-barcoded 5' primer and J-beta primers. TCRdb recomputed calls from the 5' RACE reads with MiXCR, one row per CDR3 protein. The table records around 1,800,000 distinct CDR3 sequences, about 39% of them present only once. Details on this clonotype: The antigen remains unidentified.

The sample taken for sequencing was blood. The origin of this receptor is a human donor in good health. This chain connects TRBV7-2 to TRBJ2-5; the D gene is possibly TRBD2 (5 bases). CDR3 protein: CASSLVSARGETQYF. CDR3 DNA sequence: TGTGCCAGCAGCTTAGTTTCGGCTAGAGGGGAGACCCAGTACTTC.